The rows below give T cell receptor beta chains drawn from one sample of a study of blood T cell repertoires in COVID-19. Data came from immunoSEQ multiplex PCR; TCRdb stores just in-frame clones and leaves some out. The table has some 160,000 clones, roughly 78% seen once. Sequenced material: peripheral blood. The receptors here all came from a man between 65 and 85 years old with active or convalescent COVID-19. CDR3s include the opening cysteine and the closing phenylalanine or tryptophan. D genes are given only for firm matches. Clone size is given for some rows only: seen once, a few or many times, or a class if the clone is expanded.

TRBV7-9	TRBJ2-1	.	.	CASSPMTSLEFYEQFF	TGTGCCAGCAGCCCGATGACTTCTCTAGAATTCTATGAGCAGTTCTTC
TRBV4-3	TRBJ2-2	few	.	CASSQESQPNTGELFF	TGCGCCAGCAGCCAAGAGTCACAGCCGAACACCGGGGAGCTGTTTTTT
TRBV7-9	TRBJ1-2	.	TRBD1	CASSLSGQGEGYGYTF	TGTGCCAGCAGCTTATCCGGACAGGGGGAGGGATATGGCTACACCTTC
TRBV4-3	TRBJ2-3	.	TRBD2	CASSYSGGAGDTQYF	TGCGCCAGCAGCTATAGCGGGGGGGCGGGGGATACGCAGTATTTT
TRBV6-1	TRBJ2-1	few	TRBD1	CASSEPFVRTGYNEQFF	TGTGCCAGCAGTGAGCCTTTTGTCCGGACAGGGTACAATGAGCAGTTCTTC
TRBV7-2	TRBJ1-6	.	TRBD1	CASSLGGGGQPYSPLHF	TGTGCCAGCAGCTTAGGAGGTGGGGGACAGCCTTATTCACCCCTCCACTTT
TRBV28	TRBJ2-1	.	.	CASRSGPSIYNEQFF	TGTGCCAGCAGGTCCGGACCTAGCATTTACAATGAGCAGTTCTTC
TRBV6-6	TRBJ2-7	.	TRBD2	CATNPGGVTYEQYF	TGTGCGACAAACCCGGGGGGGGTCACCTACGAGCAGTACTTC
TRBV28	TRBJ2-7	.	.	CASSLSPASNEQYF	TGTGCCAGCAGTTTATCGCCCGCGTCCAACGAGCAGTACTTC
TRBV6-5	TRBJ2-5	.	.	CASRETSQETQYF	TGTGCCAGCCGAGAGACTAGTCAAGAGACCCAGTACTTC
TRBV2	TRBJ1-2	.	.	CASRTGILDGYTF	TGTGCCAGCAGAACAGGGATTTTAGATGGCTACACCTTC
TRBV11-3	TRBJ2-7	.	TRBD2	CASSLSGGNTYEQYF	TGTGCCAGCAGCCTTAGCGGGGGGAATACCTACGAGCAGTACTTC
TRBV2	TRBJ1-2	.	TRBD1	CASTRGVGDRGYGYTF	TGTGCCAGCACCCGAGGGGTAGGGGACAGGGGCTATGGCTACACCTTC
TRBV24-1	TRBJ2-1	.	.	CATRPIHAPPPYNEQFF	TGTGCCACCAGACCTATTCACGCGCCGCCTCCCTACAATGAGCAGTTCTTC
TRBV6-5	TRBJ2-3	.	TRBD2	CASRGLAGSTDTQYF	TGTGCCAGCAGGGGACTAGCGGGAAGCACAGATACGCAGTATTTT
TRBV2	TRBJ1-1	.	.	CASSPYTEAFF	TGTGCCAGCAGTCCTTACACTGAAGCTTTCTTT
TRBV23-1	TRBJ1-3	.	.	CASSHPRETGNTIYF	TGCGCCAGCAGTCACCCCAGGGAAACTGGAAACACCATATATTTT
TRBV12-3/TRBV12-4	TRBJ1-1	.	.	CASPGGGGETFF	TGTGCCAGCCCCGGGGGGGGCGGGGAGACTTTCTTT
TRBV6-5	TRBJ1-6	.	TRBD1	CASRLGTGLNSPLHF	TGTGCCAGCAGACTAGGGACAGGTCTCAATTCACCCCTCCACTTT
TRBV5-1	TRBJ2-3	.	TRBD2	CASSPPGGTDTQYF	TGCGCCAGCAGCCCGCCGGGGGGGACAGATACGCAGTATTTT
TRBV7-3	TRBJ2-5	.	TRBD2	CASSLGTSDQETQYF	TGTGCCAGCAGCTTAGGGACTAGCGACCAAGAGACCCAGTACTTC
TRBV12-3/TRBV12-4	TRBJ1-2	.	.	CASSGQGPRGYTF	TGTGCCAGCAGTGGCCAGGGGCCGCGAGGCTACACCTTC
TRBV7-8	TRBJ1-1	few	.	CASSTRQVSSTEAFF	TGTGCCAGCAGCACCCGACAGGTCTCGAGCACTGAAGCTTTCTTT